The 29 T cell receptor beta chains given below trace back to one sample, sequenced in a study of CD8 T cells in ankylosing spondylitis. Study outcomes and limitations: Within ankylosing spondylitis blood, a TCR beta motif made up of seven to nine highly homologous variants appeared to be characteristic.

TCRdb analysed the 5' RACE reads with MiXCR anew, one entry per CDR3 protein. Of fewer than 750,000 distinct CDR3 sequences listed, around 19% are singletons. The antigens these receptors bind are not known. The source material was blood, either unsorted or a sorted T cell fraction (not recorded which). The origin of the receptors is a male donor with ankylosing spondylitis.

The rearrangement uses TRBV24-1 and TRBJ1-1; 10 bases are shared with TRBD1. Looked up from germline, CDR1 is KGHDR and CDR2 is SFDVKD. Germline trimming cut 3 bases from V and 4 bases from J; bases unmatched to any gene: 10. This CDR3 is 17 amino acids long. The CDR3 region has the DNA TGTGCCACCAGTGATACCGGGACAGGGGCCCTTTTCACTGAAGCTTTCTTT. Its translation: CATSDTGTGALFTEAFF.

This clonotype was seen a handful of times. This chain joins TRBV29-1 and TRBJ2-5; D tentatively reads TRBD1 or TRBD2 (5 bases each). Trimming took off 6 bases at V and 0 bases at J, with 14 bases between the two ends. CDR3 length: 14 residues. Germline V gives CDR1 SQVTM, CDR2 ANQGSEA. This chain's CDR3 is CSVIIGTDQETQYF. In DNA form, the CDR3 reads TGCAGCGTCATAATAGGGACGGACCAAGAGACCCAGTACTTC.

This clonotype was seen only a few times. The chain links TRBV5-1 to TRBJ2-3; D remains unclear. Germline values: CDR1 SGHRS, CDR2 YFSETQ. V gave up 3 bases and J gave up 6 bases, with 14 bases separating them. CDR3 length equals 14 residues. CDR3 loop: CASSSTHIIDTQYF. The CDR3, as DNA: TGCGCCAGCAGCTCCACACACATAATTGATACGCAGTATTTT.

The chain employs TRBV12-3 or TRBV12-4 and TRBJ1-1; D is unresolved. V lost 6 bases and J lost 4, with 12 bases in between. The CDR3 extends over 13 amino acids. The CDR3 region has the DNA TGTGCCAGCAGACTCACCGAGGGCACTGAAGCTTTCTTT. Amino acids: CASRLTEGTEAFF.

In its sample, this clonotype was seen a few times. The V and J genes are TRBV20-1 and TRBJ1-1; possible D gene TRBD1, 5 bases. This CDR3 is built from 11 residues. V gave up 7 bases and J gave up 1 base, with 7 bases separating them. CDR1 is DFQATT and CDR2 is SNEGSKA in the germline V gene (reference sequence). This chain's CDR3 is CSGQSNTEAFF. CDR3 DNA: TGCAGTGGACAGTCGAACACTGAAGCTTTCTTT.

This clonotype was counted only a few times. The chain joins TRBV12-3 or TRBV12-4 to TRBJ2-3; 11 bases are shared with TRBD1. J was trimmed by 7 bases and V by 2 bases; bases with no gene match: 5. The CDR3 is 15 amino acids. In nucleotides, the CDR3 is TGTGCCAGCAGTTTAAAGGGACAGGGGGTTCATACGCAGTATTTT. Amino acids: CASSLKGQGVHTQYF.

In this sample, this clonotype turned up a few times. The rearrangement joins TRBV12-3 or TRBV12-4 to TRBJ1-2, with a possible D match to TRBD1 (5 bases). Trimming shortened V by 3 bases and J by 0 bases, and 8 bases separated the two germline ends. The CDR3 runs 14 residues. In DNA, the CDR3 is TGTGCCAGCAGTTTCCCAGGGACTAACTATGGCTACACCTTC. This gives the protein CASSFPGTNYGYTF.

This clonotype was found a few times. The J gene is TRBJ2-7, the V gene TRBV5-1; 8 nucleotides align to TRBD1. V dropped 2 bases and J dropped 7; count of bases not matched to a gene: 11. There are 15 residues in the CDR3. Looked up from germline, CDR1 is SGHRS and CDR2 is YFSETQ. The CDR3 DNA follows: TGCGCCAGCAGCTTTTCGACGGCAGGGGGCGTAGAGCAGTACTTC. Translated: CASSFSTAGGVEQYF. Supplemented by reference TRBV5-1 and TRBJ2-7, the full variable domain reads KAGVTQTPRYLIKTRGQQVTLSCSPISGHRSVSWYQQTPGQGLQFLFEYFSETQRNKGNFPGRFSGRQFSNSRSEMNVSTLELGDSALYLCASSFSTAGGVEQYFGPGTRLTVT.

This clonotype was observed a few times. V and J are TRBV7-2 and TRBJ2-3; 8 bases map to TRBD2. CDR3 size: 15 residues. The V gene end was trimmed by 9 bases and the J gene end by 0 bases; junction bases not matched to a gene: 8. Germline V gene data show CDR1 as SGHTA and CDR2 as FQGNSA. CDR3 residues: CASIPTSASTDTQYF. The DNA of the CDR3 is TGTGCCAGTATCCCGACTAGCGCCAGCACAGATACGCAGTATTTT.

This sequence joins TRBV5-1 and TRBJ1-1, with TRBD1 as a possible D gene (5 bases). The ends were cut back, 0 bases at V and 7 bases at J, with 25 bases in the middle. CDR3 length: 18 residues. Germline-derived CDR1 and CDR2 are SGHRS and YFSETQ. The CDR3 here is CASSLAEALSARGGEAFF. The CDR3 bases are TGCGCCAGCAGCTTGGCCGAGGCGTTGTCCGCCCGCGGGGGTGAAGCTTTCTTT.

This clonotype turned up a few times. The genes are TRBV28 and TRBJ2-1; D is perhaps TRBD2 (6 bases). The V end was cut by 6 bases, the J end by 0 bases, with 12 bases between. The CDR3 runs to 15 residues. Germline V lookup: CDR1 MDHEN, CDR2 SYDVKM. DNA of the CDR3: TGTGCCAGCAGGCTTGACGGGAGCTCCTACAATGAGCAGTTCTTC. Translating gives CASRLDGSSYNEQFF.

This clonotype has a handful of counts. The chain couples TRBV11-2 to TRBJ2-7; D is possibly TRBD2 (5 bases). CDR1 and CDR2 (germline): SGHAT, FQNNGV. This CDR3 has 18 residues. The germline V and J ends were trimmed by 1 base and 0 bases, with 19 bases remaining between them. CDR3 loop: CASSLGPSISGSSYEQYF. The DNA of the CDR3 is TGTGCCAGCAGCTTAGGACCGTCAATCAGCGGTAGCTCCTACGAGCAGTACTTC.

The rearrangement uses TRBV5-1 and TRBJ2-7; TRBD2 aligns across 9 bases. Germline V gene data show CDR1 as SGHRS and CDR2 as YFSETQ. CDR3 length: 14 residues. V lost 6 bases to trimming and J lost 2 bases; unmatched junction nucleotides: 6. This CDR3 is CASTLAGDPYEQYF. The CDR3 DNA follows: TGCGCCAGCACCTTAGCGGGGGATCCCTACGAGCAGTACTTC. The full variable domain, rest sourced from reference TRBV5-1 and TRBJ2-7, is KAGVTQTPRYLIKTRGQQVTLSCSPISGHRSVSWYQQTPGQGLQFLFEYFSETQRNKGNFPGRFSGRQFSNSRSEMNVSTLELGDSALYLCASTLAGDPYEQYFGPGTRLTVT.

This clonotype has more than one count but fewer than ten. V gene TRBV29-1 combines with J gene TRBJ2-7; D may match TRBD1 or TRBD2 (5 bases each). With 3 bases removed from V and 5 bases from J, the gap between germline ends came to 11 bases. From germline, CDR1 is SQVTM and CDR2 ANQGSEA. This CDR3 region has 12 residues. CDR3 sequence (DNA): TGCAGCGTTGACGAGGGGCGGAACGAGCAGTACTTC. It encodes CSVDEGRNEQYF.

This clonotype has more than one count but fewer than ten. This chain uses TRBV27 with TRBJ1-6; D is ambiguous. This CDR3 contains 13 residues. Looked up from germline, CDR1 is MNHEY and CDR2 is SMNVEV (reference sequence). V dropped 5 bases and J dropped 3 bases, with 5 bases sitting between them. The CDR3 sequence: CASSLLYNSPLHF. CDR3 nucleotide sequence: TGTGCCAGCAGTCTCCTCTATAATTCACCCCTCCACTTT.

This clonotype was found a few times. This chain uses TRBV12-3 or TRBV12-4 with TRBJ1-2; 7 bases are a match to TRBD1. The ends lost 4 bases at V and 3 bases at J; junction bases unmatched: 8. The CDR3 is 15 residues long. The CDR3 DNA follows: TGTGCCAGCAGTTCGGACATCGACAGGGACTATGGCTACACCTTC. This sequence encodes CASSSDIDRDYGYTF.

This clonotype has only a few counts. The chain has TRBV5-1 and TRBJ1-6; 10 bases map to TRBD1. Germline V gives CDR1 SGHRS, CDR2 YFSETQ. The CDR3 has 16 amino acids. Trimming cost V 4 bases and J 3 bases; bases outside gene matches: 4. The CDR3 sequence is CASSRTGGSYNSPLHF. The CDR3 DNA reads TGCGCCAGCAGCCGGACAGGGGGAAGCTATAATTCACCCCTCCACTTT.

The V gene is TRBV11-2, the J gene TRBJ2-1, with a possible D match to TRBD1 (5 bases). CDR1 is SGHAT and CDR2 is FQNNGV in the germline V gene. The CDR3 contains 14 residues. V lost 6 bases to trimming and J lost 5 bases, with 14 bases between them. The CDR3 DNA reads TGTGCCAGCAGTTATTGGGGCAGGGACAATGAGCAGTTCTTC. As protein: CASSYWGRDNEQFF. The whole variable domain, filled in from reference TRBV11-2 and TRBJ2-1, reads EAGVAQSPRYKIIEKRQSVAFWCNPISGHATLYWYQQILGQGPKLLIQFQNNGVVDDSQLPKDRFSAERLKGVDSTLKIQPAKLEDSAVYLCASSYWGRDNEQFFGPGTRLTVL.

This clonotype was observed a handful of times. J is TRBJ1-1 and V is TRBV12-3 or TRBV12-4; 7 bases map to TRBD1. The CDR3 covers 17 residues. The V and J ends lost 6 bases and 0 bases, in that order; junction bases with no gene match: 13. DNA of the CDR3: TGTGCCAGCAGCCCAGATTTAACCGGGACAGTGAACACTGAAGCTTTCTTT. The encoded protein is CASSPDLTGTVNTEAFF.

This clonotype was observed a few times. CDR3: CASSLAPGTSGRAHNEQFF. CDR3 in DNA: TGTGCCAGCAGTTTAGCGCCCGGGACTAGCGGGAGGGCCCACAATGAGCAGTTCTTC. The chain uses TRBV12-3 or TRBV12-4 and TRBJ2-1, with 16 bases matching TRBD2. CDR3 length: 19 residues. Losses at the gene ends were 0 bases for V and 5 bases for J; bases not matched to a gene: 7.

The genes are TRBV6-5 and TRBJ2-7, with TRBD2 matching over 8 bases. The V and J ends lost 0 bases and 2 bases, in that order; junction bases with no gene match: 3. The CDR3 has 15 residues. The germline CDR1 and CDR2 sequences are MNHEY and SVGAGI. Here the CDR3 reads CASSYSSGGPYEQYF. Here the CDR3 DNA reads TGTGCCAGCAGTTACTCGAGCGGGGGTCCCTACGAGCAGTACTTC.

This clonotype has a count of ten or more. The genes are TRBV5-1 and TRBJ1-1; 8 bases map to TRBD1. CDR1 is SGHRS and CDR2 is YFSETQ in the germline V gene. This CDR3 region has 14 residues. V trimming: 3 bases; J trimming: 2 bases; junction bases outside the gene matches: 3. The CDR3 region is CASSYQGANTEAFF. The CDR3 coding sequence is TGCGCCAGCAGCTACCAGGGGGCAAACACTGAAGCTTTCTTT. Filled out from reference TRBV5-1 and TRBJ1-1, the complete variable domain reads KAGVTQTPRYLIKTRGQQVTLSCSPISGHRSVSWYQQTPGQGLQFLFEYFSETQRNKGNFPGRFSGRQFSNSRSEMNVSTLELGDSALYLCASSYQGANTEAFFGQGTRLTVV.

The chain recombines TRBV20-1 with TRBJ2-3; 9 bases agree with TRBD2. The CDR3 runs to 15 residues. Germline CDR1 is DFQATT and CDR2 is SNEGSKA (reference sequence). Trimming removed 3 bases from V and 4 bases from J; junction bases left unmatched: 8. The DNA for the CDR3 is TGCAGTGCTAGGGGACTAGCTAAGGATCCAGATACGCAGTATTTT. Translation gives CSARGLAKDPDTQYF.

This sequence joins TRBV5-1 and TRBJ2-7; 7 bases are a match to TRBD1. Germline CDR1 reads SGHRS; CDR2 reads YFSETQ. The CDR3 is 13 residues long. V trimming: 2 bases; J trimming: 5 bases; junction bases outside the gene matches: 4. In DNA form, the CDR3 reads TGCGCCAGCAGCTTCGACAGGGTCGACGAGCAGTACTTC. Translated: CASSFDRVDEQYF.

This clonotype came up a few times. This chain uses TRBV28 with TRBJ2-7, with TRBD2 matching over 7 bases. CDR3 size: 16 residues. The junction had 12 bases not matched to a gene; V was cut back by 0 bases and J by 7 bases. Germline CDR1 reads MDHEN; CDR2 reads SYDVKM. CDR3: CASSLWVGEGPLEQYF. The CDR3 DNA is TGTGCCAGCAGTTTATGGGTCGGGGAGGGCCCTCTTGAGCAGTACTTC.

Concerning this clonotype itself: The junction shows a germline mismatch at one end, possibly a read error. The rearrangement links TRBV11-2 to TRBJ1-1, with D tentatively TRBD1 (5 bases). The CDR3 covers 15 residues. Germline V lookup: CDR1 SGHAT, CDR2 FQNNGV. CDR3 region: CASSLGAGGNAEAFF. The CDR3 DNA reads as TGTGCCAGCAGCTTAGGGGCCGGGGGGAACGCTGAAGCTTTCTTT.

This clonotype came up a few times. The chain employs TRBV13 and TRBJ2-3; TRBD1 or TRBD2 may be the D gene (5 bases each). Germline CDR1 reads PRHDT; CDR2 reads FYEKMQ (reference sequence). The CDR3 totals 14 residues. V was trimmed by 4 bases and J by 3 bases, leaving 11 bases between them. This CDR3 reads CASSYRDLTDTQYF. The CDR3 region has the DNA TGTGCCAGCAGCTACCGGGACCTAACAGATACGCAGTATTTT.

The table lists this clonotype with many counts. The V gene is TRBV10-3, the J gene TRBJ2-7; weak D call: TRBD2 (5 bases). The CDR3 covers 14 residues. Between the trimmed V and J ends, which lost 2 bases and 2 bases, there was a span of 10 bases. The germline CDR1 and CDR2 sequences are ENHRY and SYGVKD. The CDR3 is CAISEREDAYEQYF. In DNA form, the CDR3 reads TGTGCCATCAGTGAGCGGGAAGACGCCTACGAGCAGTACTTC.

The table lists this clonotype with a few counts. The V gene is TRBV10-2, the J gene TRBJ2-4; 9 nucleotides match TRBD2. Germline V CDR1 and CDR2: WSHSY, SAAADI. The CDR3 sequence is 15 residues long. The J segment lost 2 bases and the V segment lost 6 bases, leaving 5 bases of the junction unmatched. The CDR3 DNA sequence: TGCGCCAGCAGCGCGGGGGGGGTGACCAAAAACATTCAGTACTTC. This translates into CASSAGGVTKNIQYF.